This T cell receptor (beta chain) is from a study of a mutant IDH1 vaccine in newly diagnosed glioma. For the study at large: Among treated patients, roughly 60% were male and 37.5% female, and mean age was approximately 43 years. Radiotherapy, temozolomide, or both had been given previously, and both were given to most.

The sample's time point: week 35, safety follow-up. It was 300 ug of mutant IDH1 20-mer peptide that made up each vaccine dose, given with topical imiquimod. Patients, over weeks 1, 3, 5, 7, 11, 15, 19 and 23, received a total of eight vaccinations. Data came from immunoSEQ multiplex PCR; TCRdb stores just in-frame clones and leaves some out. The sample consists of tens of thousands of clones, around 81% of them appearing once. To note about this clone: The antigen remains undetermined.

Trimming took off 0 bases at V and 9 bases at J, with 6 bases between the two ends. The CDR3 contains 12 residues. In germline, CDR1 is LGHNA, CDR2 YSLEER. The J gene is TRBJ1-5, the V gene TRBV4-3, with unresolved D. Sequenced material: PBMCs, taken from a glioma patient whose treatment included an IDH1 peptide vaccine. The origin of this receptor is a middle-aged woman with glioma. Some clones in this sample may be carry-over from other donors' samples. The CDR3 loop reads CASSQDLGPQHF. CDR3 DNA sequence: TGCGCCAGCAGCCAAGATCTTGGGCCCCAGCATTTT.